This T cell receptor beta chain was sequenced for a study of cytomegalovirus exposure and HLA in healthy donors. Study results and limitations: A later analysis by the authors found several of the most significant clusters apparently linked to common viral pathogens. Reports indicate that TCR beta sequences accurately predicted the HLA-A and HLA-B alleles of most subjects. The authors confirmed in vitro that a few CMV-associated chains were specific for CMV antigens.

Amplification used 60 Vbeta primers and 13 Jbeta primers. The data were produced by immunoSEQ multiplex PCR, yet TCRdb's version contains in-frame clones alone and is incomplete. The sample has around 140,000 clones. Germline trimming cut 4 bases from V and 3 bases from J; bases unmatched to any gene: 7. CDR3 length: 15 amino acids. In germline, CDR1 is SGHVS, CDR2 FQNEAQ. In the case of this clone: Its antigen is as yet unknown.

This receptor was obtained from a man aged 18 to 30 in good health and CMV-seronegative. The sample taken for sequencing was PBMCs. The chain couples TRBV7-8 to TRBJ2-7; 9 positions agree with TRBD2. The CDR3, as DNA: TGTGCCAGCAGCTCACGGACTAGCGAACTCTACGAGCAGTACTTC. Encoded protein: CASSSRTSELYEQYF.